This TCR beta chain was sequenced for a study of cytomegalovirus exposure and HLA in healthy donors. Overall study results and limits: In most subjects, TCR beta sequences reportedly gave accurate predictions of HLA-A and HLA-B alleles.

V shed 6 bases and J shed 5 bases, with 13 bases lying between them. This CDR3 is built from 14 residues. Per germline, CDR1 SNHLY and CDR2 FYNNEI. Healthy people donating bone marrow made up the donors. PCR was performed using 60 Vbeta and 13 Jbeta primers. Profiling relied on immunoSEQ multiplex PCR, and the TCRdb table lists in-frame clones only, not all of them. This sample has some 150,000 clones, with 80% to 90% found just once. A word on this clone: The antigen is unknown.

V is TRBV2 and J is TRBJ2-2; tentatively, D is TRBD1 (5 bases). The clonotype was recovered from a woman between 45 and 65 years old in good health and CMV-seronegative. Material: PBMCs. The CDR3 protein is CASREDTKTGELFF. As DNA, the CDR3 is TGTGCCAGCAGAGAGGACACAAAAACCGGGGAGCTGTTTTTT.